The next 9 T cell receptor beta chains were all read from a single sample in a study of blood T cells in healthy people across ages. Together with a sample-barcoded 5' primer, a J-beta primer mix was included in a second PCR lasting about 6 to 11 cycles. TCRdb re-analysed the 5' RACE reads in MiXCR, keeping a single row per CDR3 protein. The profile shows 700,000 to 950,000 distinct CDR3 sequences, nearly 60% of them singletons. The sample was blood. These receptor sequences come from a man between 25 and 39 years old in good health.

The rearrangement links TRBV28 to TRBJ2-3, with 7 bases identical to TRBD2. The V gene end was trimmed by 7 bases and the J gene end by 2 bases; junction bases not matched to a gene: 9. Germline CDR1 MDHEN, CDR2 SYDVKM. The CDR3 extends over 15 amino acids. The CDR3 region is CASTAGAYPTDTQYF. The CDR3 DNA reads TGTGCCAGCACGGCGGGAGCCTATCCCACAGATACGCAGTATTTT.

CDR3 region: CASINRGGSPLHF. CDR3 nucleotides: TGTGCCAGCATCAACAGGGGTGGTTCACCCCTCCACTTT. The chain is built from TRBV28 and TRBJ1-6, with 7 bases identical to TRBD1. V was clipped by 7 bases and J by 9 bases; unmatched bases: 6. Per germline, CDR1 MDHEN and CDR2 SYDVKM. CDR3 length: 13 residues.

The CDR3 is CASSHEGEQYF. The DNA of the CDR3 is TGTGCCAGCTCCCATGAGGGCGAGCAGTACTTC. The J gene is TRBJ2-7, the V gene TRBV28, with D maybe TRBD2 (5 bases). The CDR3 sequence is 11 residues long. The V and J ends lost 8 bases and 6 bases respectively, with 11 bases between them. Germline V CDR1 and CDR2: MDHEN, SYDVKM.

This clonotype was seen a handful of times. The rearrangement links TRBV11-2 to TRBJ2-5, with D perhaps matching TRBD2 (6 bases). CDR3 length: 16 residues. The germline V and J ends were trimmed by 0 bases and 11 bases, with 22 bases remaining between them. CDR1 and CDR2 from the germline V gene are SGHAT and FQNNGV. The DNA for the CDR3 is TGTGCCAGCAGCTTAGAGGAGGGGCCCTCCTTGTTTGGGCAGTACTTC. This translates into CASSLEEGPSLFGQYF.

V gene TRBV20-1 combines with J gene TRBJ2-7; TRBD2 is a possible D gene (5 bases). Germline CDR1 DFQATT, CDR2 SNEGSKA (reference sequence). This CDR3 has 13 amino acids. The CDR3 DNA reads TGCAGCGTCCGCGGGCTTATTGGGTACGAGCAGTACTTC. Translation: CSVRGLIGYEQYF.

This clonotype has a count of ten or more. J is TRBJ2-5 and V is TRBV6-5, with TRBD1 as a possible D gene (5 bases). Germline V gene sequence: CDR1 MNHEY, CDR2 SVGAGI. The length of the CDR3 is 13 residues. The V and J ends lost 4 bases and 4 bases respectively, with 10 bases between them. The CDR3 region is CASSSRVGETQYF. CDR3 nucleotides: TGTGCCAGCAGTTCCAGGGTTGGAGAGACCCAGTACTTC.

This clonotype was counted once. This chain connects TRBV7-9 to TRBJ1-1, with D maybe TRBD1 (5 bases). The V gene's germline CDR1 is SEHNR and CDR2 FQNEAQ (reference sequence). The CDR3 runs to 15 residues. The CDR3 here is CFTRRDTGTFAEAFF. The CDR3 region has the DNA TGTTTTACGAGGAGAGATACAGGAACCTTCGCTGAAGCTTTCTTT.

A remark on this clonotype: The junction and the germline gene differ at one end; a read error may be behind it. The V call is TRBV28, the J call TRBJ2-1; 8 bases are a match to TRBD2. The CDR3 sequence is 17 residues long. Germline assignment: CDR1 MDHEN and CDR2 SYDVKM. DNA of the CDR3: TGTGCCGGCAGCTCCGATCGGGGAGCGGGAGCCCTCCAGGAGCAGTTCTTC. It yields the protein CAGSSDRGAGALQEQFF.

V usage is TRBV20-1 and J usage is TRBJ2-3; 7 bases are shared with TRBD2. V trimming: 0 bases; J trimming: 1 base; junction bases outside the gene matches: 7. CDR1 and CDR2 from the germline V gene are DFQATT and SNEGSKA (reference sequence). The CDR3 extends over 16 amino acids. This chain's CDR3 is CSARDGSGVGTDTQYF. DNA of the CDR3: TGCAGTGCTAGAGATGGAAGCGGGGTGGGCACAGATACGCAGTATTTT.